This section outlines one T cell receptor (beta chain) sequence together with its context. This sample is drawn from a study of T-cell memory formation after mild COVID-19. TCRdb processed the 5' RACE reads anew with MiXCR; each CDR3 protein has one entry. The top ten hold roughly 8% of the sample, which has 550,000 to 700,000 distinct CDR3 sequences, 15% to 20% seen once. The sequenced material came from PBMCs or a T cell subset sorted from them (not recorded which). The sequence was obtained from an adult woman who had mild COVID-19 (a few samples of this study predate the infection). Cell type and time point are not known.

CDR3 nucleotides: TGCGCCAGCAGTCCACACCGGGACGCAGAGGTAGACACTGAAGCTTTCTTT. Translation gives CASSPHRDAEVDTEAFF. V usage is TRBV5-1 and J usage is TRBJ1-1; a possible D gene is TRBD1 (5 bases). Germline V CDR1 and CDR2: SGHRS, YFSETQ. The CDR3 covers 17 residues. Trimming pared 5 bases from V and 3 bases from J, leaving 23 bases between.